The 20 T cell receptor beta chains reported below all come from one sample, sequenced in a study of graft-versus-host responses after intestinal transplantation. Grafts had their tissue processed, releasing intraepithelial and lamina propria lymphocytes. TCRdb's table, derived via immunoSEQ multiplex PCR, lists solely in-frame clones and lacks some. Of about 15,000 clones in the sample, around 70% were seen once. This specimen consisted of ileum tissue, obtained 14 days after transplant. The receptors originated from a human patient who received an intestinal transplant, so some T cells may come from the graft donor.

V is TRBV23-1 and J is TRBJ1-5; 12 bases agree with TRBD1. TRBV23-1 is noted as an ORF with a role that remains uncertain. The CDR3 totals 19 residues. V dropped 1 base and J dropped 0; count of bases not matched to a gene: 7. The CDR3 region is CASSQFRDRGLLSNQPQHF. The CDR3 DNA is TGCGCCAGCAGTCAATTCCGGGACAGGGGGCTTCTTAGCAATCAGCCCCAGCATTTT.

The chain has TRBV6-1 and TRBJ1-2; unclear D gene. Germline V gene lookup returns CDR1 MNHNS and CDR2 SASEGT. The ends were cut back, 3 bases at V and 3 bases at J, with 23 bases in the middle. The CDR3 runs 18 residues. CDR3 residues: CASSDMLRPSRPYYGYTF. CDR3 nucleotides: TGTGCCAGCAGTGATATGTTAAGGCCCTCGCGCCCCTACTATGGCTACACCTTC.

The chain couples TRBV16 to TRBJ2-5, with TRBD2 as a possible D gene (6 bases). Germline V gene lookup returns CDR1 KGHSY and CDR2 FQNENV. There are 13 residues in the CDR3. Trimming took 4 bases from V and 2 from J, leaving 8 bases between them. DNA for the CDR3: TGTGCCAGCAGCCTACGGGAGCAAGAGACCCAGTACTTC. Translating it yields CASSLREQETQYF.

V is TRBV5-1 and J is TRBJ2-5; TRBD1 matches at 8 bases. Germline CDR1 is SGHRS and CDR2 is YFSETQ. V lost 4 bases, J lost 5 bases, and 7 bases stayed unmatched. This CDR3 comprises 14 residues. This CDR3 reads CASSQGQGRETQYF. The CDR3, as DNA: TGCGCCAGCAGCCAAGGACAGGGCCGGGAGACCCAGTACTTC. The complete variable domain, with remaining parts taken from reference TRBV5-1 and TRBJ2-5, reads KAGVTQTPRYLIKTRGQQVTLSCSPISGHRSVSWYQQTPGQGLQFLFEYFSETQRNKGNFPGRFSGRQFSNSRSEMNVSTLELGDSALYLCASSQGQGRETQYFGPGTRLLVL.

The chain combines TRBV27 with TRBJ1-2, with 7 positions matching TRBD1. Germline V gene sequence: CDR1 MNHEY, CDR2 SMNVEV (reference sequence). CDR3 length: 14 amino acids. The V gene end was trimmed by 5 bases and the J gene end by 5 bases; junction bases not matched to a gene: 8. This CDR3 reads CASSTHQGVYGYTF. Here the CDR3 DNA reads TGTGCCAGCAGTACGCATCAGGGGGTGTATGGCTACACCTTC.

The V call is TRBV7-9, the J call TRBJ2-7, with TRBD2 as a possible D gene (5 bases). Germline CDR1 reads SEHNR; CDR2 reads FQNEAQ (reference sequence). Trimming cost V 5 bases and J 3 bases, with 8 bases left between them. The CDR3 totals 12 residues. The DNA for the CDR3 is TGTGCCAGCAGCCCTGGAGGCTACGAGCAGTACTTC. This sequence encodes CASSPGGYEQYF. Looking up the rest from reference TRBV7-9 and TRBJ2-7 gives the full variable domain: DTGVSQNPRHKITKRGQNVTFRCDPISEHNRLYWYRQTLGQGPEFLTYFQNEAQLEKSRLLSDRFSAERPKGSFSTLEIQRTEQGDSAMYLCASSPGGYEQYFGPGTRLTVT.

The rearrangement uses TRBV19 and TRBJ2-7, with 8 nucleotides matching TRBD2. The CDR3 is made up of 17 amino acids. The V gene end was trimmed by 3 bases and the J gene end by 2 bases; junction bases not matched to a gene: 12. The germline V gene has CDR1 LNHDA and CDR2 SQIVND (reference sequence). CDR3 in amino acids: CASSILPLAGGPYEQYF. The CDR3 DNA sequence: TGTGCCAGTAGTATTCTCCCTCTAGCGGGTGGACCCTACGAGCAGTACTTC.

The rearrangement uses TRBV28 and TRBJ2-3; possible D gene TRBD2, 6 bases. Deletions cut 6 bases from V and 0 bases from J, with 10 bases between. Germline-derived CDR1 and CDR2 are MDHEN and SYDVKM. The CDR3 has 14 amino acids. This CDR3 is CASRAGESTDTQYF. CDR3 DNA: TGTGCCAGCAGAGCGGGCGAGAGCACAGATACGCAGTATTTT.

This clone has only one observation. The chain carries TRBV6-5 and TRBJ2-7; tentatively, D is TRBD1 (6 bases). The ends were cut back, 6 bases at V and 2 bases at J, with 14 bases in the middle. CDR3 size: 14 residues. The germline V gene has CDR1 MNHEY and CDR2 SVGAGI. DNA for the CDR3: TGTGCCAGCAGCCCCCCCGGACAGACCTACGAGCAGTACTTC. It yields the protein CASSPPGQTYEQYF.

The V and J genes are TRBV5-1 and TRBJ2-1; 12 bases fit TRBD2. The V gene end was trimmed by 4 bases and the J gene end by 4 bases; junction bases not matched to a gene: 15. The CDR3 contains 19 residues. The germline gives CDR1 SGHRS, CDR2 YFSETQ. This CDR3 is CASSRGGLAGSGQYNEQFF. CDR3 coding DNA: TGCGCCAGCAGCAGGGGGGGACTAGCGGGTAGCGGCCAATACAATGAGCAGTTCTTC.

The V gene is TRBV5-1, the J gene TRBJ2-7, with D perhaps matching TRBD2 (5 bases). There are 14 residues in the CDR3. Germline V gene sequence: CDR1 SGHRS, CDR2 YFSETQ. Trimming removed 4 bases at V and 6 bases at J, with 17 bases between. The CDR3, as DNA: TGCGCCAGCAGCGACTACTACCAAGTTGGCGAGCAGTACTTC. Protein sequence: CASSDYYQVGEQYF.

The genes are TRBV11-2 and TRBJ2-7; TRBD2 matches 7 bases. This CDR3 is 17 amino acids long. Trimming at V came to 4 bases and at J to 0 bases, leaving 12 bases not matched to a gene. Germline lookup yields CDR1 SGHAT and CDR2 FQNNGV. In DNA form, the CDR3 reads TGTGCCAGCAGCTCCGCCGTTTGGGGCGGGAGCTCCTACGAGCAGTACTTC. This gives the protein CASSSAVWGGSSYEQYF.

This clone turned up a few times. V gene TRBV9 combines with J gene TRBJ1-2; 9 bases are a match to TRBD1. The CDR3 totals 12 residues. Germline-derived CDR1 and CDR2 are SGDLS and YYNGEE. J gave up 8 bases and V 4 bases, and 3 bases lay outside the gene matches. CDR3 in amino acids: CASSRGQGGYTF. DNA of the CDR3: TGTGCCAGCAGCCGTGGACAGGGGGGCTACACCTTC.

The chain uses TRBV5-1 and TRBJ2-1; D remains unclear. This CDR3 has 11 amino acids. V dropped 2 bases and J dropped 10 bases, with 7 bases sitting between them. Per the germline V gene, CDR1 is SGHRS and CDR2 is YFSETQ. The CDR3 sequence is CASSFLTEQFF. CDR3 DNA: TGCGCCAGCAGCTTTTTGACGGAGCAGTTCTTC. The complete variable domain, with remaining parts taken from reference TRBV5-1 and TRBJ2-1, reads KAGVTQTPRYLIKTRGQQVTLSCSPISGHRSVSWYQQTPGQGLQFLFEYFSETQRNKGNFPGRFSGRQFSNSRSEMNVSTLELGDSALYLCASSFLTEQFFGPGTRLTVL.

The genes are TRBV4-1 and TRBJ1-2; 7 bases align to TRBD1. The CDR3 runs 13 residues. Trimming removed 3 bases from V and 5 bases from J; junction bases left unmatched: 3. Germline CDR1 reads MGHRA; CDR2 reads YSYEKL. CDR3 in amino acids: CASSHPGQYGYTF. The CDR3 nucleotides read TGCGCCAGCAGCCACCCGGGACAGTATGGCTACACCTTC.

V and J are TRBV7-9 and TRBJ2-1; 11 bases map to TRBD2. V was clipped by 3 bases and J by 4 bases; unmatched bases: 5. Germline V gene data show CDR1 as SEHNR and CDR2 as FQNEAQ (reference sequence). The CDR3 loop spans 16 amino acids. This chain's CDR3 is CASSLPTSGIYNEQFF. Written as DNA, the CDR3 is TGTGCCAGCAGCTTGCCGACTAGCGGGATTTACAATGAGCAGTTCTTC. Combining the CDR3 with reference TRBV7-9 and TRBJ2-1 gives the whole variable domain DTGVSQNPRHKITKRGQNVTFRCDPISEHNRLYWYRQTLGQGPEFLTYFQNEAQLEKSRLLSDRFSAERPKGSFSTLEIQRTEQGDSAMYLCASSLPTSGIYNEQFFGPGTRLTVL.

The V and J genes are TRBV5-5 and TRBJ1-1; possibly TRBD1 for D (6 bases). The CDR3 extends over 15 amino acids. V lost 1 base, J lost 0 bases, and 10 bases lay in between. Germline V gives CDR1 SGHKS, CDR2 YYEKEE (reference sequence). The CDR3 nucleotides read TGTGCCAGCAGCTTGTTTGGGGACATGAACACTGAAGCTTTCTTT. Translated: CASSLFGDMNTEAFF.

V usage is TRBV9 and J usage is TRBJ1-3; a weak D match, TRBD1 (6 bases). V was cut by 4 bases and J by 8 bases, with 19 bases left in between. The germline gives CDR1 SGDLS, CDR2 YYNGEE. The CDR3 spans 15 residues. The CDR3, as DNA: TGTGCCAGCAGCCCCTTTAAGGACAGCCCACACACCATATATTTT. This translates into CASSPFKDSPHTIYF.

This chain links TRBV19 with TRBJ2-1; 10 bases align to TRBD2. The ends lost 5 bases at V and 3 bases at J; junction bases unmatched: 4. The CDR3 has 15 residues. Looked up from germline, CDR1 is LNHDA and CDR2 is SQIVND (reference sequence). The CDR3 reads CASSLSGGDYNEQFF. The CDR3 region has the DNA TGTGCCAGTAGTCTAAGCGGGGGGGACTACAATGAGCAGTTCTTC.

The chain is built from TRBV10-2 and TRBJ2-3; D not resolved. Germline values: CDR1 WSHSY, CDR2 SAAADI. Trimming removed 0 bases from V and 0 bases from J, with 10 bases in between. The CDR3 totals 16 residues. The CDR3 DNA is TGCGCCAGCAGTGAGTCGAGTGCGCCTAGCACAGATACGCAGTATTTT. Its translation is CASSESSAPSTDTQYF.